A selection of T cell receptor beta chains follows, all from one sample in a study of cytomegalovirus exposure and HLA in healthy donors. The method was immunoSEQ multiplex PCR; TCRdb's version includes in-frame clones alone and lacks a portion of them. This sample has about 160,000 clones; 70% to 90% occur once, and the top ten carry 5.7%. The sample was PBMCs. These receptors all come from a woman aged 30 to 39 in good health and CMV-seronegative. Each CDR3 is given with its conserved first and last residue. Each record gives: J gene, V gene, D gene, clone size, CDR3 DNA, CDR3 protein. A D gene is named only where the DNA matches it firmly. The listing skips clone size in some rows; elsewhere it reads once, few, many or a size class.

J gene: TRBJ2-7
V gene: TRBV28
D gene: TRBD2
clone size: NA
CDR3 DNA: TGTGCCAGCAGTTTTTTGGCGGGAGTACGATACGAGCAGTACTTC
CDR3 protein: CASSFLAGVRYEQYF

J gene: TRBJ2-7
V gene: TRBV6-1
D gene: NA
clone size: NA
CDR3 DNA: TGTGCCAGCAAGCACTGGGACTCCTACGAGCAGTACTTC
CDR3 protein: CASKHWDSYEQYF

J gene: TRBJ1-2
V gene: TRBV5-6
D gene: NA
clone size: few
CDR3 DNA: TGTGCCAGCAGCTTACAGGGCCCTGAAGGCTACACCTTC
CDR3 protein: CASSLQGPEGYTF

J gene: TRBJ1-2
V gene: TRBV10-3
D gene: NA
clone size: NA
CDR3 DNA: TGTGCCATCAGTGAGTCTACTGCCTTTGGTGGCTACACCTTC
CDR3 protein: CAISESTAFGGYTF

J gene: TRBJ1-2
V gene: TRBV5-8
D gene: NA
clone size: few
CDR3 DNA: TGTGCCAGCAGCTCCTACAGAGAAGATGGCTATGGCTACACCTTC
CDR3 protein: CASSSYREDGYGYTF

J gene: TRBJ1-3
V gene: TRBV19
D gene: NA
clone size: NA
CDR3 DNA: TGTGCCAGTAGTCGCACGACCTCTGGAAACACCATATATTTT
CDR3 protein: CASSRTTSGNTIYF

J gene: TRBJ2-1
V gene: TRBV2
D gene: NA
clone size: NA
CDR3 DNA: TGTGCCACCACCGCCCAGGCCCAGGGGTCCTACAATGAGCAGTTCTTC
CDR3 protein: CATTAQAQGSYNEQFF

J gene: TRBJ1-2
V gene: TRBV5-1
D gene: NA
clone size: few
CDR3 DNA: TGCGCCAGCAGCGAAGGACACTTATATGGCTACACCTTC
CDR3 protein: CASSEGHLYGYTF

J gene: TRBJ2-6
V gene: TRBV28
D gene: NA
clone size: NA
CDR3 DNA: TGTGCCAGCAGCATGATTTCTGGGGCCAACGTCCTGACTTTC
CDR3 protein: CASSMISGANVLTF

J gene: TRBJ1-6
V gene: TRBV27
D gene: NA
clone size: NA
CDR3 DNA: TGTGCCAGCAGTTTAGAAAAACAGGGTTGGTTTTCACCCCTCCACTTT
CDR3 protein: CASSLEKQGWFSPLHF

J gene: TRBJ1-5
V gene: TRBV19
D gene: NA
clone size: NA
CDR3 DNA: TGTGCCAGTAGTATAGGTCTAATCAAACCCCAGCATTTT
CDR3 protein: CASSIGLIKPQHF

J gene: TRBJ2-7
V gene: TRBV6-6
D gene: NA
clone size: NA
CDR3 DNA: TGTGCCAGCAGTTCCGGGGGAACCTACGAGCAGTACTTC
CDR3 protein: CASSSGGTYEQYF

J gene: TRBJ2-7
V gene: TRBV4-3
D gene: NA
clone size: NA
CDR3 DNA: TGCGCCAGCAGCCAAGGGGACGAGAGCTCCTACGAGCAGTACTTC
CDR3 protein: CASSQGDESSYEQYF

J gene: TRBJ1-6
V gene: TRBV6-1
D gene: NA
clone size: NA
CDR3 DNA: TGTGCCAGCAGTGCAAAGGGAAGTTCACCCCTCCACTTT
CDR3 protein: CASSAKGSSPLHF

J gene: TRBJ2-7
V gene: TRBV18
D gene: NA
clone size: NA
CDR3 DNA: TGTGCCAGCTCACCACAGGAACCCAAAGGGGAGCAGTACTTC
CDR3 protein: CASSPQEPKGEQYF

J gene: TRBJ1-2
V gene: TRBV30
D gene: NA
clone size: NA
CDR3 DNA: TGTGCCTGGAGTGTACGCATCCATGGCTACACCTTC
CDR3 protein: CAWSVRIHGYTF

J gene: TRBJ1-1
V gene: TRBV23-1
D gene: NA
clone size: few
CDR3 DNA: TGCGCCCCCGTTACGGTCCGGGACCCCCAGTGCTGTGTGAGCACTGAAGCTTTCTTT
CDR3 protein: CAPVTVRDPQCCVSTEAFF

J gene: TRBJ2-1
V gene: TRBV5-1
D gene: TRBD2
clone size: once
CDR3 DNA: TGCGCCAGCAGCCTGTACCCTGAGGGACTAGCGGGGTCCTACAATGAGCAGTTCTTC
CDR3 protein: CASSLYPEGLAGSYNEQFF

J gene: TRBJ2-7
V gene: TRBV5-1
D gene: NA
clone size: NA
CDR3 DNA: TGCGCCAGCAGCTTGGCCATAGGCCAGGGGCCCTACGAGCAGTACTTC
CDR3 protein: CASSLAIGQGPYEQYF

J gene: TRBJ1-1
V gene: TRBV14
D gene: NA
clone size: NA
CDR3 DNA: TGTGCCAGCAGACGTCCCCCCCCCTCAGGCACTGAAGCTTTCTTT
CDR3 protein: CASRRPPPSGTEAFF

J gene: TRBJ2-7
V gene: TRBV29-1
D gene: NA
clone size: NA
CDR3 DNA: TGCAGCGTGACTGACGGGGGAACCTACGAGCAGTACTTC
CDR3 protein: CSVTDGGTYEQYF

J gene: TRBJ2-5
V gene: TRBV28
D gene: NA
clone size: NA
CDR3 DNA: TGTGCCAGCAGTTCGACAGGGATAGCGGGAAAAGAGACCCAGTACTTC
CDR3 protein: CASSSTGIAGKETQYF

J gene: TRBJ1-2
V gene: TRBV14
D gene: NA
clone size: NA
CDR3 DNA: TGTGCCAGCAGCCAAGACCTCGTCTATGGCTACACCTTC
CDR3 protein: CASSQDLVYGYTF

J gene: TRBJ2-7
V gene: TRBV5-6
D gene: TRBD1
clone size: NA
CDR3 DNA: TGTGCCAGCAGCGTGGGGGACAGCTCCTACGAGCAGTACTTC
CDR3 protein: CASSVGDSSYEQYF

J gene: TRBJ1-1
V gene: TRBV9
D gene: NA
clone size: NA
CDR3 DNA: TGTGCCAGCAGCGTAGCCAGGGGTACTGAAGCTTTCTTT
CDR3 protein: CASSVARGTEAFF

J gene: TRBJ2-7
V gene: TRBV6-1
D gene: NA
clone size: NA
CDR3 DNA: TGTGCCAGCAGTCCGGGACATTCCTACGAGCAGTACTTC
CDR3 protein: CASSPGHSYEQYF

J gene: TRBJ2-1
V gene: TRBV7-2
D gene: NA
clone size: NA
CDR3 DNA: TGTGCCAGCAGCTTGGACGGGACCTACAATGAGCAGTTCTTC
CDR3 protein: CASSLDGTYNEQFF

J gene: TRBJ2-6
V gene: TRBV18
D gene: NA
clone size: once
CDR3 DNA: TGTGCCAGCTCACCACCTCCGGACGGCACCTCTGGGGCCAACGTCCTGACTTTC
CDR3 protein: CASSPPPDGTSGANVLTF

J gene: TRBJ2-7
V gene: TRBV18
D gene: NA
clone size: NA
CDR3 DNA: TGTGCCAGCTCACCGGACGGCTCCTACGAGCAGTACTTC
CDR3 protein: CASSPDGSYEQYF

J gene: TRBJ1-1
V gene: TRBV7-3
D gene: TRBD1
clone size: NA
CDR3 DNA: TGTGCCAGCAGCCTCCACGGGACAGGGGGAACTGAAGCTTTCTTT
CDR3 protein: CASSLHGTGGTEAFF

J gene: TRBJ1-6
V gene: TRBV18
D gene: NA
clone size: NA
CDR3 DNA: TGTGCCAGCTCACCCGTGACAACCGATAATTCACCCCTCCACTTT
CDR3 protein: CASSPVTTDNSPLHF

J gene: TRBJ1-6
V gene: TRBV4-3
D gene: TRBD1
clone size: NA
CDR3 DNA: TGCGCCAGCAGCCAAGGGGGGACAGGCAACTCACCCCTCCACTTT
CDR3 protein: CASSQGGTGNSPLHF

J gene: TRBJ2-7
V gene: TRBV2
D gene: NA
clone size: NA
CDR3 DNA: TGTGCCAGCAGCCCCGGGCCACCCTGGTACGAGCAGTACTTC
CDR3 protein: CASSPGPPWYEQYF

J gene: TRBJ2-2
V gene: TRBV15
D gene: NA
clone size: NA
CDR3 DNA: TGTGCCACCAGCAGAGAGGAGACCGGGGAGCTGTTTTTT
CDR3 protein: CATSREETGELFF

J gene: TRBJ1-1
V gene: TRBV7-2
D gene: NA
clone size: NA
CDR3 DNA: TGTGCCAGCAGTTACCGGGGGGGCACTGAAGCTTTCTTT
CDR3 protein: CASSYRGGTEAFF

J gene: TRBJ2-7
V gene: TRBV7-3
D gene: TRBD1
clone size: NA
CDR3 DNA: TGTGCCAGCAGCTTGAACAGGGGTTCGTACGAGCAGTACTTC
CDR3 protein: CASSLNRGSYEQYF

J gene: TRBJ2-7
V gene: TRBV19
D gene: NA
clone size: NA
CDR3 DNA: TGTGCCAGTAGTACACAGGGAAGTTACGAGCAGTACTTC
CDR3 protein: CASSTQGSYEQYF

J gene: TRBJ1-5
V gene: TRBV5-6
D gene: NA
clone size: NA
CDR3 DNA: TGTGCCAGCAGCTATTCCCCTACCGGGGGGATATCTAGCAATCAGCCCCAGCATTTT
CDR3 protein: CASSYSPTGGISSNQPQHF

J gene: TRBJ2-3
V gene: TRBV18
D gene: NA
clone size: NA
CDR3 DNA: TGTGCCAGCTCACCCAACGGAGATACGCAGTATTTT
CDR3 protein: CASSPNGDTQYF

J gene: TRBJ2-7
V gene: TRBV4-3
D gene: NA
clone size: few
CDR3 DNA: TGCGCCAGCAGCCAAGAAGAAGGGGGAGGAACCGAGCAGTACTTC
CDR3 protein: CASSQEEGGGTEQYF

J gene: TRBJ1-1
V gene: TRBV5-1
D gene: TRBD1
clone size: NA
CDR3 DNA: TGCGCCAGCAGCTTGACTGGGACAGGGGTTACTGAAGCTTTCTTT
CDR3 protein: CASSLTGTGVTEAFF

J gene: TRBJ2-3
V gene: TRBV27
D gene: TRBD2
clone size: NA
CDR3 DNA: TGTGCCAGCAGTCGACTAGCGGGGGGCACAGATACGCAGTATTTT
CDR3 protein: CASSRLAGGTDTQYF

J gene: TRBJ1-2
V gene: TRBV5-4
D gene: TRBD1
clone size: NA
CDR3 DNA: TGTGCCAGCAGTTTGGACAGGGAAAGAGGCTACACCTTC
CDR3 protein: CASSLDRERGYTF

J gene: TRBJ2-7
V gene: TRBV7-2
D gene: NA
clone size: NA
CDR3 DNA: TGTGCCAGCAGCTTACAGGCGGGCTCCTACGAGCAGTACTTC
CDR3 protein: CASSLQAGSYEQYF

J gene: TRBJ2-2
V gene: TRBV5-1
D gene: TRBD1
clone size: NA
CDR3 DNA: TGCGCCAGCAGCATCGGACAGGGGGACACCGGGGAGCTGTTTTTT
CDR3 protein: CASSIGQGDTGELFF